What follows describes a single TCR beta chain. Its antigen remains unknown. Assay used: immunoSEQ multiplex PCR; TCRdb lists only in-frame clones, some missing. This table has approximately 180,000 clones, approximately 90% appearing once. This sample is drawn from a study of T cell responses to AZD1222 COVID-19 vaccine. Study outcomes and limitations: There were repertoire samples only from the period after the peak T cell response.

This CDR3 has 11 residues. Germline lookup yields CDR1 MRHNA and CDR2 SNTAGT. Deletions cut 11 bases from V and 11 bases from J, with 15 bases between. The rearrangement links TRBV6-4 to TRBJ1-4, with D possibly TRBD1 on 6 matching bases. Sequenced here: peripheral blood, sampled on day 0 of AZD1222 vaccination. The sequence was obtained from an adult in good health. CDR3 sequence: CACLQGWKLFF. The CDR3 DNA sequence: TGTGCCTGCCTACAGGGCTGGAAACTGTTTTTT.